This entry lists 15 T cell receptor beta chains sequenced from one sample in a study of blood T cells in healthy people across ages. PCR was performed a second time for roughly 6 to 12 cycles using a sample-barcoded 5' primer and a J-beta primer mix. TCRdb analysed the 5' RACE reads with MiXCR anew, one entry per CDR3 protein. The sample lists hundreds of thousands of distinct CDR3 sequences; around three fifths were seen once. Material: blood. Receptor source: a man aged 40-49 years in good health.

The chain combines TRBV4-1 with TRBJ1-4; perhaps TRBD1 as D (5 bases). Germline loops: CDR1 MGHRA, CDR2 YSYEKL. The V gene lost 4 bases and the J gene lost 5 bases, with 17 bases spanning the gap. The CDR3 is 16 amino acids. CDR3 in amino acids: CASSPREGTLNEKLFF. The CDR3 DNA is TGCGCCAGCAGCCCCCGGGAGGGGACGTTGAATGAAAAACTGTTTTTT.

This chain links TRBV18 with TRBJ2-3; 13 positions agree with TRBD2. Germline loops: CDR1 KGHSH, CDR2 LQKENI. V lost 2 bases to trimming and J lost 10 bases; unmatched junction nucleotides: 18. This CDR3 is 19 amino acids long. The DNA for the CDR3 is TGTGCCAGCTCACCAACTAGCGGGAGGGCCGGGGATCACATTGATGCGCAGTATTTT. Its translation is CASSPTSGRAGDHIDAQYF.

The rearrangement joins TRBV9 to TRBJ1-5; D unresolved. The V gene lost 2 bases and the J gene lost 3 bases, with 9 bases spanning the gap. Looked up from germline, CDR1 is SGDLS and CDR2 is YYNGEE. The CDR3 is 14 residues long. The CDR3 coding sequence is TGTGCCAGCAGCGTGGGCGAGTACAATCAGCCCCAGCATTTT. It translates to CASSVGEYNQPQHF.

The CDR3 sequence: CASRGNVMGNSPLHF. DNA for the CDR3: TGTGCCAGCCGAGGGAACGTCATGGGTAATTCACCCCTCCACTTT. This sequence joins TRBV11-3 and TRBJ1-6; D is unclear. The CDR3 is 15 amino acids. V was pared by 8 bases and J by 6 bases, with 17 bases between. CDR1 is SGHNT, CDR2 YENEEA, per germline.

The chain carries TRBV10-3 and TRBJ1-6, with 9 bases that match TRBD1. This CDR3 spans 14 amino acids. Trimming at V came to 6 bases and at J to 7 bases, leaving 4 bases not matched to a gene. Per germline, CDR1 ENHRY and CDR2 SYGVKD. CDR3 residues: CAIRPGQGNSPLHF. In DNA, the CDR3 is TGTGCCATCAGGCCGGGACAGGGAAATTCACCCCTCCACTTT.

The genes are TRBV28 and TRBJ2-7; D is possibly TRBD2 (6 bases). Looked up from germline, CDR1 is MDHEN and CDR2 is SYDVKM. The CDR3 covers 16 residues. V lost 4 bases to trimming and J lost 2 bases, with 18 bases between them. The CDR3 region has the DNA TGTGCCAGCAGTTCCCGGGGGACGGGGGAACCCTACGAGCAGTACTTC. The encoded protein is CASSSRGTGEPYEQYF.

The chain is built from TRBV6-5 and TRBJ2-4; 8 bases match TRBD1. The end of the DNA aligns better with TRBJ2-7, so the J call may be wrong. The length of the CDR3 is 15 residues. Germline lookup yields CDR1 MNHEY and CDR2 SVGAGI. This CDR3 reads CASSGRTGRTYEQYF. DNA for the CDR3: TGTGCCAGCAGCGGACGGACAGGGAGGACCTACGAGCAGTACTTC.

The CDR3 nucleotides are TGTGCCAGCGGACACCGGGTCGAGTACAATCAGCCCCAGCATTTT. Translated, it gives CASGHRVEYNQPQHF. The chain couples TRBV16 to TRBJ1-5, with D perhaps TRBD1 (5 bases). The length of the CDR3 is 15 residues. Germline-derived CDR1 and CDR2 are KGHSY and FQNENV. Trimming took off 8 bases at V and 3 bases at J, with 17 bases between the two ends.

The chain has TRBV20-1 and TRBJ2-3; no reliable D call. The V end lost 0 bases, the J end lost 1 base, and 14 bases lay between the germline ends. Germline loops: CDR1 DFQATT, CDR2 SNEGSKA (reference sequence). This CDR3 has 16 amino acids. The CDR3 here is CSARDYFQVRTDTQYF. The CDR3 nucleotides read TGCAGTGCTAGAGACTATTTCCAAGTCCGCACAGATACGCAGTATTTT.

This clonotype was seen only a few times. The chain uses TRBV4-2 and TRBJ2-2, with TRBD2 as a possible D gene (7 bases). The V and J ends lost 4 bases and 9 bases respectively, with 12 bases between them. This CDR3 comprises 13 residues. Germline-derived CDR1 and CDR2 are LGHNA and YNFKEQ. The CDR3 reads CASSLAGDRELFF. The CDR3 DNA sequence: TGTGCCAGCAGCCTCGCGGGGGACAGGGAGCTGTTTTTT.

This clonotype was counted a few times. The chain is built from TRBV6-5 and TRBJ2-6, with D tentatively TRBD1 or TRBD2 (5 bases each). Germline V gene data show CDR1 as MNHEY and CDR2 as SVGAGI. Trimming took 8 bases from V and 5 from J, leaving 16 bases between them. The CDR3 totals 15 residues. CDR3 DNA: TGTGCCAGCGGGGGTAAGGGGACCTGGGCCAACGTCCTGACTTTC. This translates into CASGGKGTWANVLTF.

Of note for this clonotype: This may stem from a read error, because a much larger clone lies one nucleotide away. J is TRBJ2-7 and V is TRBV9, with D possibly matching TRBD2 (6 bases). V was trimmed by 7 bases and J by 9 bases, leaving 29 bases between them. The CDR3 covers 16 residues. Germline-derived CDR1 and CDR2 are SGDLS and YYNGEE. CDR3 sequence reads: CASGPRGAGDSVWQYF. Written as DNA, the CDR3 is TGTGCCAGCGGCCCTAGAGGGGCCGGGGACTCCGTTTGGCAGTACTTC.

V usage is TRBV12-3 or TRBV12-4 and J usage is TRBJ1-2; a weak D match, TRBD1 (6 bases). V was pared by 3 bases and J by 8 bases, with 16 bases between. The CDR3 contains 14 residues. The CDR3 coding sequence is TGTGCCAGCAGTTTTAGGGAACAGGGTGGGGGCTACACCTTC. Encoded protein: CASSFREQGGGYTF.

The chain joins TRBV2 to TRBJ1-6; possibly TRBD1 for D (6 bases). The V end was cut by 8 bases, the J end by 9 bases, with 14 bases between. Per the germline V gene, CDR1 is SNHLY and CDR2 is FYNNEI. The CDR3 is 13 amino acids. CDR3 sequence reads: CASGGQRGSPLHF. The CDR3 nucleotides are TGTGCCAGCGGGGGGCAGAGAGGTTCACCCCTCCACTTT.

This clonotype was counted a few times. The chain is built from TRBV25-1 and TRBJ2-3; D might be TRBD2 (6 bases). The germline V and J ends were trimmed by 4 bases and 4 bases, with 9 bases remaining between them. The CDR3 length is 13 residues. Germline V gene data show CDR1 as MGHDK and CDR2 as SYGVNS. DNA for the CDR3: TGTGCCAGCAGTGCCTTAGCGGCAGATACGCAGTATTTT. This encodes CASSALAADTQYF.